This T cell receptor beta chain was observed in a study of blood T cell repertoires in COVID-19. The CDR3 consists of 13 residues. The V gene's germline CDR1 is MNHEY and CDR2 SVGAGI. The ends were cut back, 8 bases at V and 1 base at J, with 10 bases in the middle. The table came from immunoSEQ multiplex PCR; TCRdb's copy has only in-frame clones and leaves some out. The repertoire holds more than 300,000 clones, with 88% as singletons. The sample was PBMCs or T cells enriched from blood (not recorded which). The TCR was taken from a woman aged 18-30 years who had recovered from COVID-19. This chain links TRBV6-5 with TRBJ2-3; the D is unclear. CDR3: CASLIRGTDTQYF. CDR3 coding DNA: TGTGCCAGCTTGATTAGAGGCACAGATACGCAGTATTTT.